This T cell receptor (beta chain) was found in a study of shared clonotypes between healthy human individuals. Study at large: Each donor's CD8 memory used one plate, CD8 naive two, each CD4 subset three.

Study-wide results and limits: Only blood was sampled; tissue repertoires likely differ.

Method: immunoSEQ multiplex PCR; TCRdb's copy keeps in-frame clones and lacks some. The repertoire includes 850,000 to 1,200,000 clones, about 75% of them detected once, and roughly 1.5% sits in the top ten. The junction had 11 bases not matched to a gene; V was cut back by 3 bases and J by 7 bases. The CDR3 runs to 17 residues. CDR1 is SGHDT and CDR2 is YYEEEE in the germline V gene. In the case of this clone: Its antigen is unknown.

The chain uses TRBV5-6 and TRBJ2-3, with 13 bases identical to TRBD2. The TCR was taken from a man aged 18 to 35 in good health. The sample taken for sequencing was memory CD4+ T cells sorted from blood. The subset is: CD45RA-negative fraction. CDR3 sequence (DNA): TGTGCCAGCAGCTCCCAGACTAGCGGGAGGTTTCAGTATACGCAGTATTTT. Translating it yields CASSSQTSGRFQYTQYF.